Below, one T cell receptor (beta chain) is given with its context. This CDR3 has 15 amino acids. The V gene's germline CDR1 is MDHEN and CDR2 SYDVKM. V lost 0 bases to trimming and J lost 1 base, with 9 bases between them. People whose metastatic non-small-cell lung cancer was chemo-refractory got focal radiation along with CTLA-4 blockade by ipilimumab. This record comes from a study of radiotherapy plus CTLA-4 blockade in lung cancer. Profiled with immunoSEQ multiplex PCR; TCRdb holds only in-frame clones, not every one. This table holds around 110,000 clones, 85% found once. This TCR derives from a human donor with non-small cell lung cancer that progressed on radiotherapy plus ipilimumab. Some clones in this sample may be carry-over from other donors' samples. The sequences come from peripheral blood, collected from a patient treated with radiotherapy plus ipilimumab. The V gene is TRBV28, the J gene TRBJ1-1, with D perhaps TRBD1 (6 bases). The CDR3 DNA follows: TGTGCCAGCAGTTTATGGGACAGAACGAACACTGAAGCTTTCTTT. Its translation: CASSLWDRTNTEAFF.